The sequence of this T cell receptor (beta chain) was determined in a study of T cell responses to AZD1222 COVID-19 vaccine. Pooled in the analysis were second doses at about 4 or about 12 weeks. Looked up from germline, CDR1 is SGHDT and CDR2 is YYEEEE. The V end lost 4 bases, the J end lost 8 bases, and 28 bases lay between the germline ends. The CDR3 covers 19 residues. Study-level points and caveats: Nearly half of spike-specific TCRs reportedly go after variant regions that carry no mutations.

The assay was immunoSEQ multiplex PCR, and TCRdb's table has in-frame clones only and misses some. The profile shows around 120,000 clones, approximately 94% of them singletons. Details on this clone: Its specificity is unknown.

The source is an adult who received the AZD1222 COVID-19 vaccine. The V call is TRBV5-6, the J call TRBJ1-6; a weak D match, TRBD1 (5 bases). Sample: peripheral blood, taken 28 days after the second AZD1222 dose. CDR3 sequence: CASSPRVKTGVYRDSPLHF. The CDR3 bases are TGTGCCAGCAGCCCGCGGGTGAAGACGGGGGTATATCGGGATTCACCCCTCCACTTT. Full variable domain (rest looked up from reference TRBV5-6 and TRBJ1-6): DAGVTQSPTHLIKTRGQQVTLRCSPKSGHDTVSWYQQALGQGPQFIFQYYEEEERQRGNFPDRFSGHQFPNYSSELNVNALLLGDSALYLCASSPRVKTGVYRDSPLHFGNGTRLTVT.